Listed below are T cell receptor beta chains from one sample, sequenced in a study of CD8 T cells in ankylosing spondylitis. TCRdb itself ran the 5' RACE reads through MiXCR, one entry per CDR3 protein. The sample consists of some 180,000 distinct CDR3 sequences, 15% to 20% of them appearing once. Sequencing input: blood, either unsorted or a sorted T cell fraction (not recorded which). These receptors all come from a male donor aged 10 to 35 with ankylosing spondylitis or in good health (not recorded which). Both conserved end residues are part of each CDR3. The order of the fields is V gene, clone size, CDR3 length, D gene, J gene, CDR3 protein, CDR3 DNA. A D gene is named only where the DNA matches it firmly. Rows may omit the clone size; those that give it use once, few, many or a size class.

>TRBV7-8|many|17|TRBD1|TRBJ1-5
CASSLTYQGGSNQPQHF
TGTGCCAGCAGCCTAACTTACCAGGGGGGCAGCAATCAGCCCCAGCATTTT
>TRBV12-3/TRBV12-4|many|15|.|TRBJ1-5
CASSGRRDGNQPQHF
TGTGCCAGCAGTGGAAGGAGGGATGGCAATCAGCCCCAGCATTTT
>TRBV29-1|many|12|.|TRBJ1-3
CSGRADENTIYF
TGCAGCGGCCGAGCGGATGAAAACACCATATATTTT
>TRBV20-1|many|11|TRBD1|TRBJ2-7
CSATYLRGCYF
TGCAGTGCTACATACCTCAGGGGGTGCTACTTC
>TRBV11-2|.|14|.|TRBJ2-1
CASSGEGPRDEQFF
TGTGCCAGCAGCGGAGAGGGACCGCGGGATGAGCAGTTCTTC
>TRBV7-2|many|15|TRBD1|TRBJ2-1
CASSLDRASYNEQFF
TGTGCCAGCAGCCTAGACAGGGCCTCCTACAATGAGCAGTTCTTC
>TRBV2|many|11|.|TRBJ2-7
CASSVGSEEYF
TGTGCCAGCAGTGTGGGATCCGAGGAGTACTTC
>TRBV5-1|many|16|TRBD1|TRBJ1-2
CASSLSPGQGDYGYTF
TGCGCCAGCAGCTTGTCCCCGGGACAGGGGGACTATGGCTACACCTTC
>TRBV2|many|14|.|TRBJ1-1
CASRADSLLAEAFF
TGTGCCAGCAGGGCTGACAGTTTGTTAGCAGAAGCTTTCTTT
>TRBV20-1|many|15|TRBD2|TRBJ2-1
CSAMNRAGGPEEQFF
TGCAGTGCTATGAACCGAGCGGGAGGGCCAGAAGAGCAGTTCTTC
>TRBV7-6|many|16|.|TRBJ2-3
CASSPTTGGATDTQYF
TGTGCCAGCAGTCCTACAACTGGGGGGGCCACAGATACGCAGTATTTT
>TRBV19|many|18|TRBD2|TRBJ2-3
CASRLAGGPYANTDTQYF
TGTGCCAGTAGATTAGCGGGAGGGCCCTACGCCAACACAGATACGCAGTATTTT
>TRBV7-9|many|13|.|TRBJ2-5
CASSRQIQETQYF
TGTGCCAGCAGCCGACAAATCCAAGAGACCCAGTACTTC
>TRBV7-3|many|17|TRBD2|TRBJ2-6
CASSWSGTSAGANVLTF
TGTGCCAGCAGCTGGTCCGGGACTAGCGCTGGGGCCAACGTCCTGACTTTC
>TRBV7-2|many|15|.|TRBJ2-1
CASRGSGLSYNEQFF
TGTGCCAGCCGAGGTAGCGGACTCTCCTACAATGAGCAGTTCTTC
>TRBV5-1|many|14|TRBD1|TRBJ2-7
CASSSTGTVNEQYF
TGCGCCAGCAGCTCGACCGGGACAGTTAACGAGCAGTACTTC
>TRBV5-6|many|15|TRBD2|TRBJ2-7
CASSLDVGGGYEQYF
TGTGCCAGCAGCTTGGATGTTGGCGGGGGGTACGAGCAGTACTTC
>TRBV10-3|many|15|.|TRBJ1-1
CAISPGGGMNTEAFF
TGTGCCATCAGTCCCGGGGGGGGCATGAACACTGAAGCTTTCTTT
>TRBV6-5|few|17|.|TRBJ2-7
CATASARAPRSSYEQYF
TGTGCCACCGCGTCGGCGAGAGCCCCAAGGAGCTCCTACGAGCAGTACTTC
>TRBV5-6|many|13|.|TRBJ2-7
CASSLGKNYEQYF
TGTGCCAGCAGCTTAGGCAAGAACTACGAGCAGTACTTC
>TRBV29-1|once|15|TRBD2|TRBJ2-5
CSVEILRERGETQYF
TGCAGCGTTGAAATTCTCCGGGAGCGGGGAGAGACCCAGTACTTC
>TRBV3-1|.|15|.|TRBJ1-5
CASSQSRGSNQPQHF
TGTGCCAGCAGCCAATCCAGGGGCAGCAATCAGCCCCAGCATTTT
>TRBV25-1|many|14|TRBD2|TRBJ2-1
CASSESLAGDRQFF
TGTGCCAGCAGTGAGTCACTAGCGGGAGATCGGCAGTTCTTC
>TRBV7-6|many|16|TRBD2|TRBJ2-3
CASSLGAGGRDDTQYF
TGTGCCAGCAGCTTAGGGGCCGGCGGGAGGGATGATACGCAGTATTTT
>TRBV27|.|14|.|TRBJ2-6
CASSPYTGANVPTF
TGTGCCAGCAGTCCTTATACTGGGGCCAACGTCCCGACTTTC
>TRBV6-5|many|16|TRBD2|TRBJ2-1
CASSHKPGLARYEQFF
TGTGCCAGCAGTCACAAACCGGGACTAGCTCGCTATGAGCAGTTCTTC
>TRBV5-1|many|15|.|TRBJ1-1
CASRRDDRPNTEAFF
TGCGCCAGCCGGAGGGACGATCGGCCGAACACTGAAGCTTTCTTT
>TRBV27|many|15|.|TRBJ2-7
CASSGSRALSSEQYF
TGTGCCAGCAGCGGTAGCCGGGCCCTCTCCTCCGAGCAGTACTTC
>TRBV6-2/TRBV6-3|few|12|.|TRBJ2-5
CASSPVEETQYF
TGTGCCAGCAGCCCTGTTGAAGAGACCCAGTACTTC
>TRBV27|many|15|TRBD2|TRBJ2-3
CASSLYGGAQDTQYF
TGTGCCAGCAGCCTCTACGGGGGGGCGCAAGATACGCAGTATTTT
>TRBV20-1|.|12|TRBD2|TRBJ2-7
CSASGRYYEQYF
TGCAGTGCTAGCGGGAGGTACTACGAGCAGTACTTC
>TRBV5-1|many|16|TRBD2|TRBJ2-1
CASSPSPTSGYNEQFF
TGCGCCAGCAGCCCATCCCCTACTAGCGGCTACAATGAGCAGTTCTTC
>TRBV20-1|.|14|TRBD1|TRBJ2-1
CSATTGGAYNEQFF
TGCAGTGCTACAACAGGGGGCGCCTACAATGAGCAGTTCTTC
>TRBV4-2|many|17|.|TRBJ2-1
CASSQFQGGSSYNEQFF
TGTGCCAGCAGCCAATTCCAGGGGGGAAGCTCCTACAATGAGCAGTTCTTC
>TRBV29-1|many|13|TRBD1|TRBJ2-1
CSAVRDSNNEQFF
TGCAGCGCCGTCCGGGACAGTAACAATGAGCAGTTCTTC
>TRBV9|many|11|.|TRBJ2-3
CASSVGVIQYF
TGTGCCAGCAGCGTAGGGGTTATTCAGTATTTT
>TRBV11-2|few|19|TRBD1|TRBJ2-2
CASSQIIRRDRGFTGELFF
TGTGCCAGCAGCCAAATCATACGTCGGGACAGGGGATTCACCGGGGAGCTGTTTTTT
>TRBV27|.|16|.|TRBJ2-3
CASSYLQAVNTDTQYF
TGTGCCAGCAGTTACCTCCAAGCGGTTAACACAGATACGCAGTATTTT
>TRBV5-5|many|14|.|TRBJ2-3
CASSLGGAGDTQYF
TGTGCCAGCAGCTTGGGGGGGGCTGGAGATACGCAGTATTTT
>TRBV5-1|many|12|.|TRBJ2-2
CASSFITGELFF
TGCGCCAGCAGCTTTATCACCGGGGAGCTGTTTTTT
>TRBV4-2|few|19|.|TRBJ2-3
CASSQETGGLPGSADTQYF
TGTGCCAGCAGCCAAGAGACCGGAGGACTCCCTGGAAGCGCAGATACGCAGTATTTT
>TRBV20-1|few|11|.|TRBJ2-7
CSGKQGYEQYF
TGCAGTGGGAAACAGGGTTACGAGCAGTACTTC
>TRBV20-1|.|15|TRBD2|TRBJ2-2
CSASRGGLSIGELFF
TGCAGTGCTAGTCGGGGGGGGCTAAGTATTGGGGAGCTGTTTTTT
>TRBV4-2|many|17|.|TRBJ2-3
CASSQVKLVNETDTQYF
TGTGCCAGCAGCCAAGTCAAACTAGTGAATGAGACAGATACGCAGTATTTT
>TRBV6-1|many|13|.|TRBJ1-1
CASSREWNTEAFF
TGTGCCAGCAGTCGGGAGTGGAACACTGAAGCTTTCTTT
>TRBV5-6|.|13|.|TRBJ1-1
CASSFGPNTEAFF
TGTGCCAGCAGCTTCGGCCCAAACACTGAAGCTTTCTTT
>TRBV4-2|.|15|.|TRBJ2-7
CASSQEGGGVGEQYF
TGTGCCAGCAGCCAAGAAGGGGGGGGGGTTGGCGAGCAGTACTTC
>TRBV27|few|13|TRBD1|TRBJ2-5
CASRGAGGETQYF
TGTGCCAGCAGGGGGGCAGGGGGTGAGACCCAGTACTTC
>TRBV7-6|many|19|TRBD2|TRBJ2-3
CASSTKSGTSGSGTDTQYF
TGTGCCAGCAGCACGAAATCCGGGACTAGCGGGAGTGGCACAGATACGCAGTATTTT
>TRBV2|.|12|.|TRBJ2-7
CASTRSSYEQYF
TGTGCCAGCACGCGTAGCTCCTACGAGCAGTACTTC
>TRBV20-1|many|13|.|TRBJ2-1
CSATDPRGNEQFF
TGCAGTGCTACGGACCCACGGGGCAATGAGCAGTTCTTC
>TRBV15|many|12|.|TRBJ2-1
CATSRDQGEQFF
TGTGCCACCAGCAGAGATCAGGGTGAGCAGTTCTTC
>TRBV7-2|many|14|.|TRBJ2-1
CASSLDGPGGEQFF
TGTGCCAGCAGCTTAGACGGACCCGGAGGGGAGCAGTTCTTC
>TRBV4-1|many|13|.|TRBJ2-5
CASSQDRPETQYF
TGCGCCAGCAGCCAAGACAGACCGGAGACCCAGTACTTC
>TRBV27|.|15|.|TRBJ1-1
CASSLGPNIGTEAFF
TGTGCCAGCAGTTTGGGGCCTAACATTGGGACTGAAGCTTTCTTT
>TRBV29-1|many|15|TRBD1|TRBJ1-2
CSVEEGTGTHYGYTF
TGCAGCGTTGAAGAGGGGACAGGGACCCACTATGGCTACACCTTC